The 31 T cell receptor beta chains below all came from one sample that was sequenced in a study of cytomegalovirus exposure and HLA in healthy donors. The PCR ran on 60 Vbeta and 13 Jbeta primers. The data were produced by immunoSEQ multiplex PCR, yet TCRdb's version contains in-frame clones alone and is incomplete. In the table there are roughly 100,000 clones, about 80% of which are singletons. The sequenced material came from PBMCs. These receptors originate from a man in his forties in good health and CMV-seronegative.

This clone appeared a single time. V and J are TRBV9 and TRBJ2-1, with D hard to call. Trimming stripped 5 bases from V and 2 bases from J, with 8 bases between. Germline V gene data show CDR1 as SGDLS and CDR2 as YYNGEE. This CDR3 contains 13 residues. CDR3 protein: CASSLEPYNEQFF. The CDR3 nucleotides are TGTGCCAGCAGTCTAGAACCCTACAATGAGCAGTTCTTC.

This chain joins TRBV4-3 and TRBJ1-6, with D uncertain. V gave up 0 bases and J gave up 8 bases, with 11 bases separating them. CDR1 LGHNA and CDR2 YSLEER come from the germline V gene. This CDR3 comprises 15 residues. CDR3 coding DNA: TGCGCCAGCAGCCAAGAAGGCGGCCGTGATTCACCCCTCCACTTT. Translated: CASSQEGGRDSPLHF.

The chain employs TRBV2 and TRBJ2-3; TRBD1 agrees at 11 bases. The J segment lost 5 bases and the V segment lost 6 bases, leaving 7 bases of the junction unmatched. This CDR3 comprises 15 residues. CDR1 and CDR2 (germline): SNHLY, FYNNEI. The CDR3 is CASRERTGGIDTQYF. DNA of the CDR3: TGTGCCAGCAGAGAAAGGACAGGGGGCATAGATACGCAGTATTTT. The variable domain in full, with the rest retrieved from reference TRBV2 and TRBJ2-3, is EPEVTQTPSHQVTQMGQEVILRCVPISNHLYFYWYRQILGQKVEFLVSFYNNEISEKSEIFDDQFSVERPDGSNFTLKIRSTKLEDSAMYFCASRERTGGIDTQYFGPGTRLTVL.

The CDR3 coding sequence is TGTGCCAGCAGAAACCTCGGGCAGCCCCAGCATTTT. It translates to CASRNLGQPQHF. The chain employs TRBV2 and TRBJ1-5; no definite D call. Trimming removed 6 bases from V and 7 bases from J, with 10 bases in between. The CDR3 covers 12 residues. CDR1 and CDR2 (germline): SNHLY, FYNNEI.

This CDR3 is CASSDGQGANEKLFF. Here the CDR3 DNA reads TGTGCCAGCAGCGACGGACAGGGGGCTAATGAAAAACTGTTTTTT. The chain has TRBV7-9 and TRBJ1-4; TRBD1 agrees at 10 bases. This CDR3 spans 15 amino acids. With 5 bases clipped from V and 3 bases from J, the junction kept 3 bases outside the gene matches. The germline V gene has CDR1 SEHNR and CDR2 FQNEAQ (reference sequence).

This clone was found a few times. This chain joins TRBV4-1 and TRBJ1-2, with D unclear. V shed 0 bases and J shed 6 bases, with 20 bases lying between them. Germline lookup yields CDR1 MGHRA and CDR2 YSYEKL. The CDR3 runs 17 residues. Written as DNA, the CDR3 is TGCGCCAGCAGCCAAGATTTAAATCCGGGTTATCGGCATGGCTACACCTTC. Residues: CASSQDLNPGYRHGYTF.

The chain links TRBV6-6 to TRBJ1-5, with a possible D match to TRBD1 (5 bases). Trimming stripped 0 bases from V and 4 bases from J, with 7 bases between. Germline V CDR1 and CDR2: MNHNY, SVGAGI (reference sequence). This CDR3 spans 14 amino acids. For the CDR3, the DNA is TGTGCCAGCAGTTACTCGGGGCAAAATCAGCCCCAGCATTTT. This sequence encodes CASSYSGQNQPQHF.

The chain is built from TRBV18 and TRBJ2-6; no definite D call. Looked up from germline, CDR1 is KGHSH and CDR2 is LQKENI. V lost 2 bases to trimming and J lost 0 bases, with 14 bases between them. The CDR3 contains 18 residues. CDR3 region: CASSPVDITGSGANVLTF. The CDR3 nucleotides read TGTGCCAGCTCACCAGTTGACATTACCGGCTCTGGGGCCAACGTCCTGACTTTC.

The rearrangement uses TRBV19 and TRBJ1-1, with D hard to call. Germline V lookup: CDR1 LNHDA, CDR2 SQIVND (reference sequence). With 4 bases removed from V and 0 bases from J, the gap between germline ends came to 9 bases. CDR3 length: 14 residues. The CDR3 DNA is TGTGCCAGTAGTAGACGGGAGATGAACACTGAAGCTTTCTTT. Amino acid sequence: CASSRREMNTEAFF.

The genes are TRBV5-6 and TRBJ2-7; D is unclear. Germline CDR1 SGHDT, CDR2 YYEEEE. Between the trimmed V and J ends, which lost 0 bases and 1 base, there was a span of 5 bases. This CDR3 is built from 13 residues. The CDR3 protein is CASSLVRSYEQYF. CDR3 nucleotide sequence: TGTGCCAGCAGCTTGGTCCGGTCCTACGAGCAGTACTTC. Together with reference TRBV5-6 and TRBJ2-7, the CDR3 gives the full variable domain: DAGVTQSPTHLIKTRGQQVTLRCSPKSGHDTVSWYQQALGQGPQFIFQYYEEEERQRGNFPDRFSGHQFPNYSSELNVNALLLGDSALYLCASSLVRSYEQYFGPGTRLTVT.

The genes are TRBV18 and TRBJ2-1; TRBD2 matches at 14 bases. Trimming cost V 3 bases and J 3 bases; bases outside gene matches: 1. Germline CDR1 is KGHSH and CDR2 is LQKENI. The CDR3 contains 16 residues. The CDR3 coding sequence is TGTGCCAGCTCACCCGGGACTAGCGGGGGCTACAATGAGCAGTTCTTC. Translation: CASSPGTSGGYNEQFF.

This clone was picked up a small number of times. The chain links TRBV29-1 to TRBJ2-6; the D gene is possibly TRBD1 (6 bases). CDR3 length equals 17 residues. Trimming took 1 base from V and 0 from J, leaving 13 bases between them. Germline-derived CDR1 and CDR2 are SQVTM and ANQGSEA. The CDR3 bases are TGCAGCGTTGAAGCCGGGACACCCCCCTCTGGGGCCAACGTCCTGACTTTC. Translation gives CSVEAGTPPSGANVLTF. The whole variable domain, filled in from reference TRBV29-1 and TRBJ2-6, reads SAVISQKPSRDICQRGTSLTIQCQVDSQVTMMFWYRQQPGQSLTLIATANQGSEATYESGFVIDKFPISRPNLTFSTLTVSNMSPEDSSIYLCSVEAGTPPSGANVLTFGAGSRLTVL.

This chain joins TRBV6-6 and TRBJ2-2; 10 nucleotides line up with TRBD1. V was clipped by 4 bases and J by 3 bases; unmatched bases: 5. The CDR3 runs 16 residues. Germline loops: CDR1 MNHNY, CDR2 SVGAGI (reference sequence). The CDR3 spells CASSSRTGGDTGELFF. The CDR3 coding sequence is TGTGCCAGCAGTTCCAGGACAGGGGGGGACACCGGGGAGCTGTTTTTT.

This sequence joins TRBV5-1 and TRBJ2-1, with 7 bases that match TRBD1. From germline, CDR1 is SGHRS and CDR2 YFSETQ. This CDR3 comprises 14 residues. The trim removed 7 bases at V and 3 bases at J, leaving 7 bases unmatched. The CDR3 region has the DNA TGCGCCAGCCGACCCGGGACAGACTACAATGAGCAGTTCTTC. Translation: CASRPGTDYNEQFF.

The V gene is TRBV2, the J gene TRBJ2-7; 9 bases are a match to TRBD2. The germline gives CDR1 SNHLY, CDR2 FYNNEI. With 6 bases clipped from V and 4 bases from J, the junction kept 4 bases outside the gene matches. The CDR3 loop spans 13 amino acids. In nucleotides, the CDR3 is TGTGCCAGCAGGGCGGGGGGGTTGTACGAGCAGTACGTC. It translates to CASRAGGLYEQYV.

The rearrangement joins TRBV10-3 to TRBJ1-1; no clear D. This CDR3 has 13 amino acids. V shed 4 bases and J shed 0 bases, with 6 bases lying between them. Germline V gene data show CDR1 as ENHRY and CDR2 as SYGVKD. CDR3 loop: CAISGGVNTEAFF. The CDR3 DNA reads TGTGCCATCAGTGGAGGCGTGAACACTGAAGCTTTCTTT.

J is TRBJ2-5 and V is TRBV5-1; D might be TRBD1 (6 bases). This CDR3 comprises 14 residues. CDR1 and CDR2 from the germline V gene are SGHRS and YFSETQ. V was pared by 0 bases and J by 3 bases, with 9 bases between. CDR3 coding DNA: TGCGCCAGCAGCTTGGGGACAGAAGAAGAGACCCAGTACTTC. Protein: CASSLGTEEETQYF.

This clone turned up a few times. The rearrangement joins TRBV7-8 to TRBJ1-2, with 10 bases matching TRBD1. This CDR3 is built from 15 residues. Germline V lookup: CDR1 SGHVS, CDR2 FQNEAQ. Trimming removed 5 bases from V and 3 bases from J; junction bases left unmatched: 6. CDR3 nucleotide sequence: TGTGCCAGCAGCCCAGGACAGGGGGGCGACTATGGCTACACCTTC. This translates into CASSPGQGGDYGYTF. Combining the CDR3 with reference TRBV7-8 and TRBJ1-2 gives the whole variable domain GAGVSQSPRYKVAKRGQDVALRCDPISGHVSLFWYQQALGQGPEFLTYFQNEAQLDKSGLPSDRFFAERPEGSVSTLKIQRTQQEDSAVYLCASSPGQGGDYGYTFGSGTRLTVV.

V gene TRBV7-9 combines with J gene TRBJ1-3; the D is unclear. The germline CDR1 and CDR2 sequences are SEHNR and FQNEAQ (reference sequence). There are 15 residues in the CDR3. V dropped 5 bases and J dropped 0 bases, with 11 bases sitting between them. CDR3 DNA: TGTGCCAGCAGCCCCCACACCCTCTCTGGAAACACCATATATTTT. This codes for CASSPHTLSGNTIYF.

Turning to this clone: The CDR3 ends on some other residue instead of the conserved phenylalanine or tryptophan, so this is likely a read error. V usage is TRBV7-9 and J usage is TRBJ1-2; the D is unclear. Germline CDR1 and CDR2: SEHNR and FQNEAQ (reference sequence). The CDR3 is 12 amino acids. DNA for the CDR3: TGTTCCAGCAGCTTACTCGGGGTCGTCTACACCCTC. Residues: CSSSLLGVVYTL.

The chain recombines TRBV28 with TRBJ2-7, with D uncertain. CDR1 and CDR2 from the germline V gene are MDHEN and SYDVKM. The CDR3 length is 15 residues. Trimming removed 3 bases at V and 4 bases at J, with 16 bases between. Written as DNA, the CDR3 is TGTGCCAGCAGTTTTGCGACAACGAAGGTATACGAGCAGTACGTC. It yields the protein CASSFATTKVYEQYV.

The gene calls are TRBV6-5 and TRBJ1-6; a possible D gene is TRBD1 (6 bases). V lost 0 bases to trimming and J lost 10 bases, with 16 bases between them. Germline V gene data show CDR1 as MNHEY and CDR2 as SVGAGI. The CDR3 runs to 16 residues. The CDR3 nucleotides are TGTGCCAGCAGTTACTCGGCAGGGGAACGATGGTCACCCCTCCACTTT. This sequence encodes CASSYSAGERWSPLHF.

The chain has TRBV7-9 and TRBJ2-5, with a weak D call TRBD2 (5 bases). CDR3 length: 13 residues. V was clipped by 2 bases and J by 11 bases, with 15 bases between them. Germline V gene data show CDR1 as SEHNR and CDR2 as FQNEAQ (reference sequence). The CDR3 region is CASSLSSPGEQYF. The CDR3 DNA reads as TGTGCCAGCAGCTTATCTAGTCCCGGGGAGCAGTACTTC.

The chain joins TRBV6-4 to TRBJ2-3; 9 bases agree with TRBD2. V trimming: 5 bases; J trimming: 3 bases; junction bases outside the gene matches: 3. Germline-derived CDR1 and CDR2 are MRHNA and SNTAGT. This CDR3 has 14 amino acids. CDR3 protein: CASSRGGATDTQYF. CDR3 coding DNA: TGTGCCAGCAGTCGCGGGGGGGCTACAGATACGCAGTATTTT.

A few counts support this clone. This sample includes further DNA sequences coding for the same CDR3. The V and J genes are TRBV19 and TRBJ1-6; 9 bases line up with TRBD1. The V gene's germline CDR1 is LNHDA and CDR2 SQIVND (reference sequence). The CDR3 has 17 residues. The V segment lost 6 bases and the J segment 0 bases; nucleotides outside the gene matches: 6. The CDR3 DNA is TGTGCCAGTAGCGGGACAGGGCGAAGCTCCTATAATTCACCCCTCCACTTT. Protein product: CASSGTGRSSYNSPLHF.

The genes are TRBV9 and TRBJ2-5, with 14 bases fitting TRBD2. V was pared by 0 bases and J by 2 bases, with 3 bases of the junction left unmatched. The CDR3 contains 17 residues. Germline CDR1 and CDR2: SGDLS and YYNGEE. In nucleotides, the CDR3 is TGTGCCAGCAGCGTAGGTGGGACTAGCGGGGGACAAGAGACCCAGTACTTC. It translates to CASSVGGTSGGQETQYF.

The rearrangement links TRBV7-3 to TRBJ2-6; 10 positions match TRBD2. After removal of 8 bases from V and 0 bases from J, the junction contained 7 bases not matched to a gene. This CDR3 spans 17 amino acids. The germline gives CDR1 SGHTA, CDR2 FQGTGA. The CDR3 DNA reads TGTGCCAGCCGGAGCGGGGGGGCGGGCTCTGGGGCCAACGTCCTGACTTTC. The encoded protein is CASRSGGAGSGANVLTF.

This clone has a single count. In DNA form, the CDR3 reads TGTGCCAGCAGGCCGGGACAGGTGAACACTGAAGCTTTCTTT. Residues: CASRPGQVNTEAFF. The rearrangement links TRBV6-1 to TRBJ1-1; TRBD1 aligns across 8 bases. Germline CDR1 reads MNHNS; CDR2 reads SASEGT. This CDR3 region has 14 residues. Trimming removed 6 bases from V and 0 bases from J; junction bases left unmatched: 3.

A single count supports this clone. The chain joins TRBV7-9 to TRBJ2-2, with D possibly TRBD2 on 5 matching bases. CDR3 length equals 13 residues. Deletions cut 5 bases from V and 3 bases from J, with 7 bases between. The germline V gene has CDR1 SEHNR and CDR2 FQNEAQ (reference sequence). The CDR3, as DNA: TGTGCCAGCAGCCCGCGGGACACCGGGGAGCTGTTTTTT. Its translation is CASSPRDTGELFF.

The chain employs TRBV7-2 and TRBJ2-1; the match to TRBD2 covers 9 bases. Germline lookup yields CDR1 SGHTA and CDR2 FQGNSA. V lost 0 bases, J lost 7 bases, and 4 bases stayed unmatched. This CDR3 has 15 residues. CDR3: CASSLARGLANEQFF. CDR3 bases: TGTGCCAGCAGCTTAGCGCGGGGACTAGCAAATGAGCAGTTCTTC. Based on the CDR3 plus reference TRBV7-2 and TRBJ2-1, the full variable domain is GAGVSQSPSNKVTEKGKDVELRCDPISGHTALYWYRQSLGQGLEFLIYFQGNSAPDKSGLPSDRFSAERTGGSVSTLTIQRTQQEDSAVYLCASSLARGLANEQFFGPGTRLTVL.

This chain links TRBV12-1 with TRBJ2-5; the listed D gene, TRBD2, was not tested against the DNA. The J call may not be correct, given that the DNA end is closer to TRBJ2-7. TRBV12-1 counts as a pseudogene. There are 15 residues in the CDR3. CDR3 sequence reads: CASSFERGMQYEQYF. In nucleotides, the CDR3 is TGTGCCAGCAGCTTTGAGCGGGGGATGCAGTACGAGCAGTACTTC.